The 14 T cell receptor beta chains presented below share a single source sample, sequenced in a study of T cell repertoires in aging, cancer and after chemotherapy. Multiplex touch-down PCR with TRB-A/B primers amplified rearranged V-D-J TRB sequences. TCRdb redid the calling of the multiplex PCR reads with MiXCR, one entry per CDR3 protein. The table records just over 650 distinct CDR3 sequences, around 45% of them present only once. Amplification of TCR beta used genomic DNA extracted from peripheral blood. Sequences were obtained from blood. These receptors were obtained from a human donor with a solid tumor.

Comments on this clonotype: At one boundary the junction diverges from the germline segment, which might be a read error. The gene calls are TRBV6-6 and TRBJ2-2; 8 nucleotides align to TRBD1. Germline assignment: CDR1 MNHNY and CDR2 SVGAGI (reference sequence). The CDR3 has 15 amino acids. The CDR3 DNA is TGTGCCAGCAGCTCGGGACAGGCGGAAACCGGGGGGCTGTTTTTT. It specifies CASSSGQAETGGLFF.

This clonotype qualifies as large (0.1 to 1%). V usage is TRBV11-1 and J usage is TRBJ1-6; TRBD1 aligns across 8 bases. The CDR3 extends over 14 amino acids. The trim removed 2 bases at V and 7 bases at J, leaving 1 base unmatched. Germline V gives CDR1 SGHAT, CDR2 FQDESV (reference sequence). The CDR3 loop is CASSLNRGNSPLHF. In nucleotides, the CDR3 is TGTGCCAGCAGCTTAAACAGGGGGAATTCACCCCTCCACTTT.

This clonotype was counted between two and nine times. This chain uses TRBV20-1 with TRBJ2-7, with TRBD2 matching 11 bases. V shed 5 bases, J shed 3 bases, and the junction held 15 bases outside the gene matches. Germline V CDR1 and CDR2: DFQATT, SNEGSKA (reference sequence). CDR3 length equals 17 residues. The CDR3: CSASPLIAGGMGYEQYF. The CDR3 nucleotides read TGCAGTGCTTCACCCCTAATAGCGGGAGGGATGGGCTACGAGCAGTACTTC.

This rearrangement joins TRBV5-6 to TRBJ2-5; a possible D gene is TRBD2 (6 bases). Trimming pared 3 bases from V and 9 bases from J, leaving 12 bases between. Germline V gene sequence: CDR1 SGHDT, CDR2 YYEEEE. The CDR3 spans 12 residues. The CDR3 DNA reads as TGTGCCAGCAGCTCTCTGGAGGGGTCCCAGTACTTC. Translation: CASSSLEGSQYF.

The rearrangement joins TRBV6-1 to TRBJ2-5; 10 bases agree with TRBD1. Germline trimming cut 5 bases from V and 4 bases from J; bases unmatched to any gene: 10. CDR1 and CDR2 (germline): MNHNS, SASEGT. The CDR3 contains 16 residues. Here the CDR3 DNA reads TGTGCCAGCAGTTACTCCACGGGACAGGGGACAGAGACCCAGTACTTC. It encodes CASSYSTGQGTETQYF.

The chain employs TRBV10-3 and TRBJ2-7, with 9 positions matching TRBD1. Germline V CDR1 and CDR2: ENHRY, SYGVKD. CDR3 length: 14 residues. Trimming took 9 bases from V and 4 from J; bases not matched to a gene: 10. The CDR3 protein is CAITRTGAEYEQYF. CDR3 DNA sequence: TGTGCCATAACCAGGACAGGGGCAGAATACGAGCAGTACTTC.

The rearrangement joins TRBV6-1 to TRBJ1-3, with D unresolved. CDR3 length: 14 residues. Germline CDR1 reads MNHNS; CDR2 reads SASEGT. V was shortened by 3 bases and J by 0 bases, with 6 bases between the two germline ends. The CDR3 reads CASSDGVSGNTIYF. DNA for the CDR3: TGTGCCAGCAGTGATGGCGTCTCTGGAAACACCATATATTTT.

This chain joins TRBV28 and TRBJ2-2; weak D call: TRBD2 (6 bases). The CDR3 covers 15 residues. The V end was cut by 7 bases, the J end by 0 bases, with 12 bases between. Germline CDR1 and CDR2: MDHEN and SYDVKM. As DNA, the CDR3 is TGTGCCAGCACTTTCGGAGGGGCGAACACCGGGGAGCTGTTTTTT. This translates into CASTFGGANTGELFF.

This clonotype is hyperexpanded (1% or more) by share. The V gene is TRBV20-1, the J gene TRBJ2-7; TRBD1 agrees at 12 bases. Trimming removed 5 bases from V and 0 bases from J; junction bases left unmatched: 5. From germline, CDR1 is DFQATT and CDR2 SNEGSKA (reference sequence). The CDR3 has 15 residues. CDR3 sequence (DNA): TGCAGTGCTGGCCAGGGACAGGGGGCCTCCTACGAGCAGTACTTC. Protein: CSAGQGQGASYEQYF.

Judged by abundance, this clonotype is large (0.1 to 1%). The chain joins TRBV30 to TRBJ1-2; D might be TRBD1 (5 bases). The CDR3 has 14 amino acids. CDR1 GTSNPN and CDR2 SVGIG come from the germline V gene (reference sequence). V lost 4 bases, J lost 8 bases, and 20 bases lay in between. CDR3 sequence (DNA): TGTGCCTGGATAAGGGACGGAGGCGCCGCCGGCTACACCTTC. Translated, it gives CAWIRDGGAAGYTF.

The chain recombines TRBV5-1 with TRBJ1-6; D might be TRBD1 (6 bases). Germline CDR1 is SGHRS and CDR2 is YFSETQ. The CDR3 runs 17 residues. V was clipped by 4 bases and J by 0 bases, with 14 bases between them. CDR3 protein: CASSRQELSSYNSPLHF. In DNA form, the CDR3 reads TGCGCCAGCAGCCGACAGGAGCTCAGCTCCTATAATTCACCCCTCCACTTT.

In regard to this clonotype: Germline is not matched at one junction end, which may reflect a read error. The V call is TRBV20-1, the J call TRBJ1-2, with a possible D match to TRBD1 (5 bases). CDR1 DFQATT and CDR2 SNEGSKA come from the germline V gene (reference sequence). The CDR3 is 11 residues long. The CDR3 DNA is TGCGGGAGGGACGGAAACTATTGCTACACCTTC. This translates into CGRDGNYCYTF.

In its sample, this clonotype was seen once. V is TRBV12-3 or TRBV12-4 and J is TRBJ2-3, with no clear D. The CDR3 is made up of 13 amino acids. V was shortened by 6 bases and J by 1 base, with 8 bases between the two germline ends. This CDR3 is CASSLRGTDTQYF. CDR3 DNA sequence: TGTGCCAGCAGCCTCCGGGGCACAGATACGCAGTATTTT.

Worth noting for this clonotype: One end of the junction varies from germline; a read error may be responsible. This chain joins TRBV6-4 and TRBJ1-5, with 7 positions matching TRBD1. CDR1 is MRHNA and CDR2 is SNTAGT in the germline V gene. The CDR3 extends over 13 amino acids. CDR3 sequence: CASRTGDNEPQHF. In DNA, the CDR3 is TGTGCCAGCAGAACAGGGGACAATGAGCCCCAGCATTTT.